One and the same sample provided the 9 T cell receptor beta chains below, sequenced in a study of T cell responses to AZD1222 COVID-19 vaccine. Produced via immunoSEQ multiplex PCR; TCRdb's table is partial and in-frame only. Of 100,000 to 150,000 clones listed, about nine tenths are singletons. The specimen comprised peripheral blood, sampled on day 0 of MenACWY control vaccination. The source is an adult in good health.

The chain carries TRBV19 and TRBJ2-1; TRBD1 agrees at 10 bases. V was clipped by 4 bases and J by 5 bases; unmatched bases: 5. This CDR3 is built from 15 residues. In germline, CDR1 is LNHDA, CDR2 SQIVND (reference sequence). CDR3 sequence reads: CASSTTGGKNNEQFF. The DNA of the CDR3 is TGTGCCAGTAGTACGACAGGGGGCAAAAACAATGAGCAGTTCTTC.

The rearrangement links TRBV30 to TRBJ1-2; no clear D. V was clipped by 0 bases and J by 1 base, with 9 bases between them. Germline V gene sequence: CDR1 GTSNPN, CDR2 SVGIG (reference sequence). The CDR3 spans 14 residues. This CDR3 reads CAWSVNKGNYGYTF. Written as DNA, the CDR3 is TGTGCCTGGAGTGTAAATAAGGGTAACTATGGCTACACCTTC.

This chain links TRBV10-3 with TRBJ2-1; 7 nucleotides agree with TRBD2. The CDR3 runs 17 residues. Germline values: CDR1 ENHRY, CDR2 SYGVKD. J lost 2 bases, V lost 6 bases, and 13 bases had no gene match. In DNA form, the CDR3 reads TGTGCCATCAGGGGAGGGAGGGAGTTGCAGGCCTACAATGAGCAGTTCTTC. Its translation is CAIRGGRELQAYNEQFF.

The chain is built from TRBV11-3 and TRBJ2-3; 11 nucleotides agree with TRBD2. With V trimmed by 5 bases and J by 1 base, 2 bases remained unmatched. Germline lookup yields CDR1 SGHNT and CDR2 YENEEA. CDR3 length equals 15 residues. The chain's CDR3 is CASSTGLAGTDTQYF. The CDR3 DNA follows: TGTGCCAGCAGCACGGGACTAGCGGGCACAGATACGCAGTATTTT.

The V gene is TRBV7-2, the J gene TRBJ2-3; D unclear. The germline CDR1 and CDR2 sequences are SGHTA and FQGNSA. Deletions cut 5 bases from V and 7 bases from J, with 10 bases between. The CDR3 has 12 amino acids. The CDR3: CASSQGLNTQYF. The CDR3 DNA reads TGTGCCAGCAGCCAAGGGCTTAATACGCAGTATTTT.

V is TRBV6-5 and J is TRBJ2-7; 7 bases map to TRBD2. The CDR3 runs 15 residues. Germline lookup yields CDR1 MNHEY and CDR2 SVGAGI. J lost 1 base, V lost 10 bases, and 13 bases had no gene match. CDR3: CATISGSSGSYEQYF. The CDR3 coding sequence is TGTGCCACCATCTCCGGGTCTAGCGGTTCCTACGAGCAGTACTTC.

The chain joins TRBV5-4 to TRBJ2-3; 13 nucleotides align to TRBD2. Germline CDR1 SGHNT, CDR2 YYREEE (reference sequence). The CDR3 runs to 19 residues. Trimming at V came to 3 bases and at J to 4 bases, leaving 14 bases not matched to a gene. The CDR3 sequence is CASSSGTSGTWGRADTQYF. CDR3 coding DNA: TGTGCCAGCAGCTCCGGGACTAGCGGGACTTGGGGCCGCGCAGATACGCAGTATTTT.

The chain carries TRBV29-1 and TRBJ2-1; D is uncertain. The CDR3 has 12 residues. V was trimmed by 0 bases and J by 7 bases, leaving 7 bases between them. Looked up from germline, CDR1 is SQVTM and CDR2 is ANQGSEA. CDR3 bases: TGCAGCGTTGAAGATTGGGGTAATGAGCAGTTCTTC. This gives the protein CSVEDWGNEQFF.

The V gene is TRBV19, the J gene TRBJ2-6, with D hard to call. CDR3 length: 14 residues. Trimming took off 8 bases at V and 0 bases at J, with 8 bases between the two ends. Looked up from germline, CDR1 is LNHDA and CDR2 is SQIVND (reference sequence). CDR3 residues: CASYKGSGANVLTF. The DNA for the CDR3 is TGTGCCAGTTACAAGGGCTCTGGGGCCAACGTCCTGACTTTC.